The T cell receptor beta chain under discussion was sequenced for a study of blood T cells in healthy people across ages. Notes on the study in general: Estimates of total diversity, which came from one million sequenced T cells, were considered to be underestimates.

This clonotype was counted between two and nine times. Its antigen is undetermined. Together with a sample-barcoded 5' primer, a J-beta primer mix was included in a second PCR lasting about 7 to 12 cycles. Individual samples furnished no less than 2.5 million CDR3-containing paired-end reads apiece. TCRdb called the 5' RACE reads again in MiXCR, with one record for every CDR3 protein. The table lists approximately 730,000 distinct CDR3 sequences, 50% to 65% of them singletons. Every donor contributed approximately 10 milliliters of peripheral blood by blood draw. Isolation per sample recovered at least 7 million PBMCs. V was trimmed by 5 bases and J by 6 bases, leaving 22 bases between them. This CDR3 contains 15 residues. CDR1 is SQVTM, CDR2 ANQGSEA, per germline.

The source is a man at least 80 years old in good health. Sequencing was carried out using blood. The chain has TRBV29-1 and TRBJ1-2; possible D gene TRBD1, 6 bases. CDR3 nucleotides: TGCAGCGTTCTCAGGGGTGGCAGGGGCCGAGATGGCTACACCTTC. This translates into CSVLRGGRGRDGYTF.